The 25 T cell receptor beta chains below all came from one sample that was sequenced in a study of shared clonotypes between healthy human individuals. TCRdb keeps only in-frame clones here, not all; method: immunoSEQ multiplex PCR. There are around 1,000,000 clones in the sample; approximately 77% occur only once, and approximately 0.95% lies in the top ten. The sample comprised memory CD4+ T cells from PBMCs. Stated subset: CD45RA-negative fraction. The receptor set was obtained from a man aged 18-30 years in good health. Some clones in this sample may be carry-over from other donors' samples.

This clone was observed a single time. The chain is built from TRBV2 and TRBJ2-5; D could derive from TRBD1 or TRBD2 (5 bases each). The CDR3 has 14 amino acids. The germline CDR1 and CDR2 sequences are SNHLY and FYNNEI. Trimming cost V 6 bases and J 4 bases, with 15 bases left between them. In DNA, the CDR3 is TGTGCCAGCAGGGGTTCCGGGACCCCAGAGACCCAGTACTTC. Its protein is CASRGSGTPETQYF.

To note about this clone: A read error is likely here: a far larger clone is one base away. Other DNA sequences from this sample encode an identical CDR3 as well. The CDR3 here is CASSLDRGNYGYTF. CDR3 sequence (DNA): TGTGCCAGCAGCTTGGACAGAGGCAACTATGGCTACACCTTC. The rearrangement joins TRBV5-4 to TRBJ1-2; no reliable D call. Germline CDR1 and CDR2: SGHNT and YYREEE (reference sequence). The CDR3 is made up of 14 amino acids. V lost 0 bases to trimming and J lost 2 bases, with 8 bases between them.

The chain links TRBV7-9 to TRBJ1-4, with 9 bases lining up with TRBD1. Germline values: CDR1 SEHNR, CDR2 FQNEAQ (reference sequence). The CDR3 loop spans 15 amino acids. V trimming: 5 bases; J trimming: 5 bases; junction bases outside the gene matches: 6. The CDR3: CASSQGTGINEKLFF. The CDR3 bases are TGTGCCAGCAGCCAGGGGACAGGGATAAATGAAAAACTGTTTTTT.

The sample holds one count of this clone. The chain combines TRBV7-9 with TRBJ2-3; 7 bases map to TRBD2. Germline lookup yields CDR1 SEHNR and CDR2 FQNEAQ (reference sequence). The CDR3 totals 15 residues. The trim removed 6 bases at V and 6 bases at J, leaving 12 bases unmatched. The chain's CDR3 is CASSPGLPSADTQYF. The CDR3 DNA follows: TGTGCCAGCAGTCCGGGACTACCTAGTGCGGATACGCAGTATTTT.

The chain uses TRBV2 and TRBJ1-4, with a weak D call TRBD1 (5 bases). Germline assignment: CDR1 SNHLY and CDR2 FYNNEI. The CDR3 totals 15 residues. The V and J ends lost 6 bases and 10 bases respectively, with 21 bases between them. CDR3 amino acids: CASRESGTLRRKLFF. CDR3 in DNA: TGTGCCAGCAGGGAATCCGGGACCCTTCGGAGAAAACTGTTTTTT.

This chain connects TRBV27 to TRBJ1-3; maybe TRBD1 (5 bases). V lost 6 bases and J 0 bases, leaving 24 bases between the germline ends. This CDR3 is built from 19 residues. Germline CDR1 MNHEY, CDR2 SMNVEV (reference sequence). The DNA for the CDR3 is TGTGCCAGCAGCCGATCTGGGCAGGGTTACCACCGCTCTGGAAACACCATATATTTT. It codes for CASSRSGQGYHRSGNTIYF.

The chain couples TRBV19 to TRBJ2-2, with 7 positions matching TRBD1. There are 16 residues in the CDR3. The germline V gene encodes CDR1 LNHDA and CDR2 SQIVND (reference sequence). Losses at the gene ends were 7 bases for V and 2 bases for J; bases not matched to a gene: 10. In DNA, the CDR3 is TGTGCCAGTAAAAGGTTGGGACAGACTAACACCGGGGAGCTGTTTTTT. This sequence encodes CASKRLGQTNTGELFF.

Notes on this clone: It may be a read error: a sequence one base away is much more abundant. The chain links TRBV6-1 to TRBJ2-3, with D possibly called TRBD1 or TRBD2 (5 bases each). Germline CDR1 and CDR2: MNHNS and SASEGT. This CDR3 has 13 residues. The CDR3 DNA sequence: TGTGCCAGCAGTGAAGGCAAAGGGACGAGAGGGATTTTT. It encodes CASSEGKGTRGIF.

The chain joins TRBV5-4 to TRBJ2-1; 11 nucleotides match TRBD2. The CDR3 totals 18 residues. V lost 0 bases to trimming and J lost 6 bases; unmatched junction nucleotides: 11. CDR1 is SGHNT, CDR2 YYREEE, per germline (reference sequence). The CDR3 loop is CASSLALGSGRGRNEQFF. CDR3 DNA: TGTGCCAGCAGCTTGGCACTGGGTAGCGGGAGGGGTCGCAATGAGCAGTTCTTC.

The CDR3 nucleotides are TGTGCCAGCAGCTCCCTCCCAGGGGCGTCTGGGGCCAACGTCCTGACTTTC. Protein product: CASSSLPGASGANVLTF. This chain joins TRBV11-2 and TRBJ2-6; tentatively, D is TRBD1 (6 bases). V was clipped by 4 bases and J by 1 base, with 14 bases between them. CDR1 is SGHAT and CDR2 is FQNNGV in the germline V gene. The CDR3 covers 17 residues.

On this clone: Its ends do not fully match the called genes, so a read error is possible. J is TRBJ2-7 and V is TRBV11-3; the D is unclear. Germline V CDR1 and CDR2: SGHNT, YENEEA. This CDR3 contains 15 residues. CDR3: CASSLVTRSSYGQYF. The CDR3 DNA is TGTGCCAGCAGCTTAGTGACCCGATCATCCTACGGGCAGTACTTC.

The V gene is TRBV5-1, the J gene TRBJ1-2, with 8 bases lining up with TRBD1. Germline trimming cut 0 bases from V and 4 bases from J; bases unmatched to any gene: 2. The germline V gene has CDR1 SGHRS and CDR2 YFSETQ. This CDR3 is built from 14 residues. CDR3 coding DNA: TGCGCCAGCAGCTTGGGGACAGGGCCCTATGGCTACACCTTC. Its translation is CASSLGTGPYGYTF. Full variable domain (remainder filled in from reference TRBV5-1 and TRBJ1-2): KAGVTQTPRYLIKTRGQQVTLSCSPISGHRSVSWYQQTPGQGLQFLFEYFSETQRNKGNFPGRFSGRQFSNSRSEMNVSTLELGDSALYLCASSLGTGPYGYTFGSGTRLTVV.

The chain uses TRBV4-3 and TRBJ2-2; D might be TRBD1 or TRBD2, each matching 5 bases. The CDR3 loop spans 14 amino acids. Trimming removed 4 bases from V and 2 bases from J, with 8 bases in between. Looked up from germline, CDR1 is LGHNA and CDR2 is YSLEER. The CDR3 nucleotides read TGCGCCAGCAGCCGGGACCCAAACACCGGGGAGCTGTTTTTT. It yields the protein CASSRDPNTGELFF.

This chain joins TRBV6-5 and TRBJ1-1; D may be TRBD1 (5 bases). The ends were cut back, 5 bases at V and 1 base at J, with 14 bases in the middle. From germline, CDR1 is MNHEY and CDR2 SVGAGI. The CDR3 contains 15 residues. The CDR3 bases are TGTGCCAGCAGTAACCCGGGACGGCAGAACACTGAAGCTTTCTTT. It specifies CASSNPGRQNTEAFF.

The chain uses TRBV7-2 and TRBJ2-7, with 7 bases identical to TRBD2. The CDR3 has 16 amino acids. Germline V gene data show CDR1 as SGHTA and CDR2 as FQGNSA. J lost 5 bases, V lost 1 base, and 11 bases had no gene match. CDR3 DNA sequence: TGTGCCAGCAGCTTAGTCTTTCCGGGGGAGGGCGACGAGCAGTACTTC. Its translation is CASSLVFPGEGDEQYF.

The gene calls are TRBV6-6 and TRBJ1-4; D is unclear. Germline CDR1 is MNHNY and CDR2 is SVGAGI (reference sequence). This CDR3 spans 15 amino acids. The ends were cut back, 2 bases at V and 4 bases at J, with 11 bases in the middle. CDR3 nucleotides: TGTGCCAGCAGTTACGGGCGGTACGGTAATGAAAAACTGTTTTTT. Amino acid sequence: CASSYGRYGNEKLFF.

The V gene is TRBV5-1, the J gene TRBJ2-5; D possibly corresponds to TRBD1 (6 bases). Germline loops: CDR1 SGHRS, CDR2 YFSETQ. The CDR3 consists of 15 residues. With 3 bases removed from V and 1 base from J, the gap between germline ends came to 13 bases. CDR3 DNA: TGCGCCAGCAGCTATACAACAGGGCCCCAAGAGACCCAGTACTTC. Encoded protein: CASSYTTGPQETQYF.

The gene calls are TRBV9 and TRBJ2-3; a weak D match, TRBD2 (6 bases). The V end lost 6 bases, the J end lost 1 base, and 9 bases lay between the germline ends. The germline CDR1 and CDR2 sequences are SGDLS and YYNGEE. The CDR3 is 13 amino acids. CDR3 DNA sequence: TGTGCCAGCACCGGGGGTGGCACAGATACGCAGTATTTT. Amino acids: CASTGGGTDTQYF.

The chain recombines TRBV2 with TRBJ2-7; TRBD1 aligns across 7 bases. Germline V lookup: CDR1 SNHLY, CDR2 FYNNEI. Trimming removed 10 bases from V and 8 bases from J; junction bases left unmatched: 20. The CDR3 is 15 residues long. The CDR3 sequence is CATQRDVQGIIQQYF. For the CDR3, the DNA is TGTGCCACCCAACGTGATGTACAGGGGATAATCCAGCAGTACTTC.

In this sample, this clone turned up once. The V gene is TRBV28, the J gene TRBJ2-4; D is undetermined. Germline lookup yields CDR1 MDHEN and CDR2 SYDVKM. V shed 9 bases and J shed 7 bases, with 10 bases lying between them. CDR3 length: 11 residues. The CDR3 protein is CASRLENIQYF. The DNA of the CDR3 is TGTGCCAGTCGCCTTGAGAACATTCAGTACTTC.

V and J are TRBV9 and TRBJ1-1, with D unresolved. The V end lost 4 bases, the J end lost 1 base, and 11 bases lay between the germline ends. The CDR3 loop spans 14 amino acids. CDR1 and CDR2 (germline): SGDLS, YYNGEE. DNA for the CDR3: TGTGCCAGCAGCATCAGTCCGGGGAACACTGAAGCTTTCTTT. This translates into CASSISPGNTEAFF.

This clone was counted a few times. V and J are TRBV27 and TRBJ2-7, with 9 nucleotides matching TRBD2. The germline V gene encodes CDR1 MNHEY and CDR2 SMNVEV (reference sequence). Trimming removed 3 bases from V and 7 bases from J; junction bases left unmatched: 10. CDR3 length equals 15 residues. The DNA of the CDR3 is TGTGCCAGCAGTTTGAAAGTAGCGGGAGTCAAAGAGCAGTACTTC. Translated: CASSLKVAGVKEQYF.

The rearrangement joins TRBV5-6 to TRBJ2-3, with D uncertain. The ends were cut back, 4 bases at V and 2 bases at J, with 8 bases in the middle. This CDR3 region has 13 residues. CDR1 is SGHDT, CDR2 YYEEEE, per germline. The CDR3 protein is CASSNPTTDTQYF. CDR3 in DNA: TGTGCCAGCAGCAACCCGACCACAGATACGCAGTATTTT.

This chain connects TRBV11-2 to TRBJ2-3, with 9 bases aligning to TRBD2. CDR3 length: 17 amino acids. Germline V CDR1 and CDR2: SGHAT, FQNNGV. The V gene end was trimmed by 0 bases and the J gene end by 7 bases; junction bases not matched to a gene: 11. The DNA of the CDR3 is TGTGCCAGCAGCTTAGATCGAGTCGCGGGAGGGGTGTATACGCAGTATTTT. It translates to CASSLDRVAGGVYTQYF.

The sample holds one count of this clone. The J gene is TRBJ2-5, the V gene TRBV7-3; 13 bases line up with TRBD2. Germline V gives CDR1 SGHTA, CDR2 FQGTGA. With 5 bases clipped from V and 1 base from J, the junction kept 4 bases outside the gene matches. This CDR3 spans 16 amino acids. Here the CDR3 DNA reads TGTGCCAGCAGCCCAGGGACTAGCGGGGTCCAAGAGACCCAGTACTTC. This codes for CASSPGTSGVQETQYF.